This entry features one TCR beta chain sequence. The data stem from a study of blood T cell repertoires in COVID-19. Turning to the study itself: Sites in the United States, Italy and Spain provided acute and convalescent COVID-19 samples. T cells, B-cell-depleted T cells, or PBMCs supplied cDNA or gDNA.

As processed by the authors: Amplification of reference gene primers provided the estimated nucleated cell counts. Some clones are missing from TCRdb's copy, which holds only in-frame ones; the method was immunoSEQ multiplex PCR. From that table come the V and J calls and clone size; the DNA was used to work out D and trimming. The table records some 250,000 clones, approximately 86% of them present only once. Germline lookup yields CDR1 SNHLY and CDR2 FYNNEI. The CDR3 extends over 20 amino acids. The V end was cut by 7 bases, the J end by 0 bases, with 27 bases between. The receptor's source is a woman aged 25-40 years who had recovered from COVID-19. The sequencing sample was made of peripheral blood. The chain is built from TRBV2 and TRBJ2-2; a possible D gene is TRBD1 (6 bases). Written as DNA, the CDR3 is TGTGCCAGCACCCTACCACAGAGTTCTCGGACAGCTCCGAACACCGGGGAGCTGTTTTTT. Its protein is CASTLPQSSRTAPNTGELFF.